This section outlines one T cell receptor beta chain sequence together with its context. Measured with immunoSEQ multiplex PCR; TCRdb has only the in-frame clones, and not every one. In the table there are roughly 110,000 clones, around 90% of which are singletons. The record originates from a study of T cell changes during pregnancy in multiple sclerosis. The CDR3 sequence is 13 residues long. The V gene's germline CDR1 is MNHEY and CDR2 SMNVEV (reference sequence). With 5 bases removed from V and 5 bases from J, the gap between germline ends came to 12 bases. The sample was peripheral blood, taken in the third trimester of pregnancy. The receptor was isolated from a female donor in good health, enrolled as a control in a pregnancy study. This sequence joins TRBV27 and TRBJ1-1, with a tentative D call TRBD1 (5 bases). This CDR3 reads CASSPIQGTEAFF. In nucleotides, the CDR3 is TGTGCCAGCAGTCCCATCCAGGGAACTGAAGCTTTCTTT.